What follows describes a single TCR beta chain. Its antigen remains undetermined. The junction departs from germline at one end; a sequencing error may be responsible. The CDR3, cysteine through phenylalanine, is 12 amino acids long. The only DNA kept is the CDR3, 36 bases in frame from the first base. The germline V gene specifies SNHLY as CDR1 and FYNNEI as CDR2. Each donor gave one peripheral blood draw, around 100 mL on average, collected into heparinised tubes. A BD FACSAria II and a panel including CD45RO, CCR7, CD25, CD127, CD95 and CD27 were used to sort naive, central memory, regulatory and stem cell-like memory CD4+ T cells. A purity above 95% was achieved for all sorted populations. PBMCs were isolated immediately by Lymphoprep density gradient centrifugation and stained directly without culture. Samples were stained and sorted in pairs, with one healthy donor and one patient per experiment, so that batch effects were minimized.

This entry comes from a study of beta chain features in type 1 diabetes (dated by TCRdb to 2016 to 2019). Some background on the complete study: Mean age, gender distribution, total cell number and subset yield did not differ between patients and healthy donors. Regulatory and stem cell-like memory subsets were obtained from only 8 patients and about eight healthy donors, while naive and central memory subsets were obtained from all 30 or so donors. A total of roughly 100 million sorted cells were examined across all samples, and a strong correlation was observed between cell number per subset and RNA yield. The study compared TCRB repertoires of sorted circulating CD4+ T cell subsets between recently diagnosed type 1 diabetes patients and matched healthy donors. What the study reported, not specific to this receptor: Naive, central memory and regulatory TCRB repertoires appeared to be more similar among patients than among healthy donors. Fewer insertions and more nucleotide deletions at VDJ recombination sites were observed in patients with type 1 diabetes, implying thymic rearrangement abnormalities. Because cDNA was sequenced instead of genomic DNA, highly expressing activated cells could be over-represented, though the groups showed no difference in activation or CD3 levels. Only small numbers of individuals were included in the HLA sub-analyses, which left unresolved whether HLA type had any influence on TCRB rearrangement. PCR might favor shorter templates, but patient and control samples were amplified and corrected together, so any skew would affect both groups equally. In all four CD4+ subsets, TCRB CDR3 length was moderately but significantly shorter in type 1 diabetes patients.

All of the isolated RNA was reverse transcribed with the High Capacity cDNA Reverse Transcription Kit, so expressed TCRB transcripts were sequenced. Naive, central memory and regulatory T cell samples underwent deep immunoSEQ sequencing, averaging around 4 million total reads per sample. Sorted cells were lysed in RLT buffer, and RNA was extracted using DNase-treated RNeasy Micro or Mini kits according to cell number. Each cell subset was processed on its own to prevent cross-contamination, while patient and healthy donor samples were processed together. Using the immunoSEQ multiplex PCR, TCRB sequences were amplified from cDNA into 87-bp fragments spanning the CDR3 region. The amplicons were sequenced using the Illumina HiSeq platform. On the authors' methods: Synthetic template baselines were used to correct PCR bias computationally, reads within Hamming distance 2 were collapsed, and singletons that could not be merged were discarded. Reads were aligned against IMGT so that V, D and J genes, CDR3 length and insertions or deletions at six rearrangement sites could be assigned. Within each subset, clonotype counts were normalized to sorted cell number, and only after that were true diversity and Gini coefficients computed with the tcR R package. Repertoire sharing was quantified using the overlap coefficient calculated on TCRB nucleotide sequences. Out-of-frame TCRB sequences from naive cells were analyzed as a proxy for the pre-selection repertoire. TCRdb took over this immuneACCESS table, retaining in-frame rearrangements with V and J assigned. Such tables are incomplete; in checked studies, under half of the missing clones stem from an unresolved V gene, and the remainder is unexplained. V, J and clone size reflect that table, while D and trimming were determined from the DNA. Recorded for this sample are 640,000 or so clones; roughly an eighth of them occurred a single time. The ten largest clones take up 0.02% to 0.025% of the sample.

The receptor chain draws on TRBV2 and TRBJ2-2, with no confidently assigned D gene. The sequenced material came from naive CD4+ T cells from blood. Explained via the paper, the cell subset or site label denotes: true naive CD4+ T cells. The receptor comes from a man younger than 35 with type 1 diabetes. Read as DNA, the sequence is TGTGCCAGCAGGGAAGTGGACGGGGAGCTGTTTTTT. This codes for CASREVDGELFF.